Presented here are 25 T cell receptor beta chains from one specimen sequenced in a study of CD8 T cells in Susac syndrome. It was with random hexamers that roughly 0.45 to 1 ug RNA was reverse transcribed. TCRdb re-analysed the immunoSEQ multiplex PCR reads in MiXCR, keeping a single row per CDR3 protein. The sample records approximately 200,000 distinct CDR3 sequences, roughly 94% being singletons. Sequencing was done on a sample of CD4+ T cells from PBMCs. The receptors were sampled from a human donor with multiple sclerosis.

The chain joins TRBV29-1 to TRBJ2-1; 7 bases fit TRBD2. The trim removed 0 bases at V and 0 bases at J, leaving 2 bases unmatched. The CDR3 runs to 15 residues. The germline gives CDR1 SQVTM, CDR2 ANQGSEA. The CDR3 protein is CSVEDRGSSYNEQFF. Written as DNA, the CDR3 is TGCAGCGTTGAAGATCGCGGGAGCTCCTACAATGAGCAGTTCTTC.

This chain connects TRBV13 to TRBJ1-2, with 8 bases aligning to TRBD1. The CDR3 length is 15 residues. Losses at the gene ends were 4 bases for V and 8 bases for J; bases not matched to a gene: 12. Germline lookup yields CDR1 PRHDT and CDR2 FYEKMQ (reference sequence). In DNA, the CDR3 is TGTGCCAGCAGCTCGCCGACAGGGGTATCATGGGGCTACACCTTC. Its translation: CASSSPTGVSWGYTF.

The rearrangement joins TRBV2 to TRBJ2-5; TRBD1 agrees at 7 bases. The germline V gene encodes CDR1 SNHLY and CDR2 FYNNEI. This CDR3 is 14 amino acids long. With V trimmed by 3 bases and J by 4 bases, 5 bases remained unmatched. The CDR3 nucleotides read TGTGCCAGCAGTGATAGGGGGCCTGGAGAGACCCAGTACTTC. Its protein product is CASSDRGPGETQYF.

V is TRBV6-5 and J is TRBJ2-3; TRBD2 agrees at 12 bases. This CDR3 is built from 17 residues. The germline V gene has CDR1 MNHEY and CDR2 SVGAGI. The junction had 7 bases not matched to a gene; V was cut back by 4 bases and J by 2 bases. The CDR3 nucleotides are TGTGCCAGCAGTTTCGCACGGACTAGCGGGGCCACAGATACGCAGTATTTT. Protein: CASSFARTSGATDTQYF.

For the CDR3, the DNA is TGTGCCAGCAGTTACGACTACCCCTCCGTCAACTATGGCTACACCTTC. Residues: CASSYDYPSVNYGYTF. V usage is TRBV6-5 and J usage is TRBJ1-2; no definite D call. The germline gives CDR1 MNHEY, CDR2 SVGAGI. Deletions cut 2 bases from V and 2 bases from J, with 15 bases between. This CDR3 has 16 amino acids.

The chain's CDR3 is CASSSPNTGELFF. Written as DNA, the CDR3 is TGTGCCAGCAGTTCCCCTAACACCGGGGAGCTGTTTTTT. V is TRBV6-5 and J is TRBJ2-2; no clear D gene. Trimming cost V 4 bases and J 2 bases, with 5 bases left between them. Germline-derived CDR1 and CDR2 are MNHEY and SVGAGI. The CDR3 covers 13 residues.

This CDR3 is CASSLASGHQPQHF. The CDR3 region has the DNA TGTGCCAGCAGTTTAGCGAGTGGGCATCAGCCCCAGCATTTT. The chain carries TRBV12-3 or TRBV12-4 and TRBJ1-5; D is undetermined. V lost 0 bases to trimming and J lost 5 bases, with 8 bases between them. This CDR3 comprises 14 residues.

The V call is TRBV11-2, the J call TRBJ2-1; 7 nucleotides match TRBD2. Germline lookup yields CDR1 SGHAT and CDR2 FQNNGV. The CDR3 has 15 amino acids. The V and J ends lost 7 bases and 2 bases, in that order; junction bases with no gene match: 8. In nucleotides, the CDR3 is TGTGCCAGCACCATGGATGGGGGGGCCTACAATGAGCAGTTCTTC. It specifies CASTMDGGAYNEQFF.

This chain joins TRBV2 and TRBJ1-1, with D possibly TRBD1 on 6 matching bases. This CDR3 contains 12 residues. Germline assignment: CDR1 SNHLY and CDR2 FYNNEI. V was trimmed by 7 bases and J by 5 bases, leaving 11 bases between them. The CDR3 region has the DNA TGTGCCAGCATGGGGGCAAGGACTGAAGCTTTCTTT. Its protein is CASMGARTEAFF.

This chain joins TRBV3-1 and TRBJ2-3; 12 nucleotides line up with TRBD1. Per germline, CDR1 LGHDT and CDR2 YNNKEL (reference sequence). This CDR3 region has 15 residues. The trim removed 8 bases at V and 1 base at J, leaving 4 bases unmatched. The CDR3 nucleotides are TGTGCCAGCCGGGACAGGGGGCTAGGCACAGATACGCAGTATTTT. It yields the protein CASRDRGLGTDTQYF.

The chain employs TRBV4-2 and TRBJ2-7; D uncertain. V gave up 0 bases and J gave up 2 bases, with 5 bases separating them. Germline V gene sequence: CDR1 LGHNA, CDR2 YNFKEQ. The CDR3 has 13 residues. This CDR3 reads CASSQDRAYEQYV. CDR3 coding DNA: TGTGCCAGCAGCCAAGACAGAGCCTACGAGCAGTACGTC.

J is TRBJ2-1 and V is TRBV2; 7 nucleotides line up with TRBD1. Germline V CDR1 and CDR2: SNHLY, FYNNEI. Germline trimming cut 8 bases from V and 0 bases from J; bases unmatched to any gene: 13. This CDR3 contains 17 residues. CDR3 in amino acids: CASLTGSTLVSYNEQFF. The CDR3 DNA reads TGTGCCAGCTTGACAGGGTCCACCCTAGTCTCCTACAATGAGCAGTTCTTC.

The chain joins TRBV2 to TRBJ2-3; TRBD2 matches 8 bases. The germline V gene has CDR1 SNHLY and CDR2 FYNNEI. V shed 10 bases and J 1 base; nucleotides not matched to a gene: 10. The CDR3 is 15 residues long. CDR3 region: CAIPARRGGTDTQYF. Here the CDR3 DNA reads TGTGCCATCCCAGCCCGGCGGGGGGGCACAGATACGCAGTATTTT. The full variable domain, completed using reference TRBV2 and TRBJ2-3, is EPEVTQTPSHQVTQMGQEVILRCVPISNHLYFYWYRQILGQKVEFLVSFYNNEISEKSEIFDDQFSVERPDGSNFTLKIRSTKLEDSAMYFCAIPARRGGTDTQYFGPGTRLTVL.

The chain carries TRBV29-1 and TRBJ1-5, with D tentatively TRBD1 (5 bases). Trimming took 5 bases from V and 0 from J, leaving 11 bases between them. Germline V gene data show CDR1 as SQVTM and CDR2 as ANQGSEA. CDR3 size: 14 residues. The CDR3 sequence: CSVPGQGSNQPQHF. CDR3 nucleotide sequence: TGCAGCGTTCCCGGCCAGGGTAGCAATCAGCCCCAGCATTTT.

V is TRBV2 and J is TRBJ2-7; D may be TRBD1 (5 bases). This CDR3 is built from 11 residues. The germline V gene encodes CDR1 SNHLY and CDR2 FYNNEI. V dropped 5 bases and J dropped 4 bases, with 6 bases sitting between them. The CDR3 nucleotides read TGTGCCAGCAGTCGACAGTACGAGCAGTACTTC. Residues: CASSRQYEQYF.

The V and J genes are TRBV24-1 and TRBJ2-3; perhaps TRBD2 as D (7 bases). The CDR3 is 12 residues long. Trimming cost V 12 bases and J 6 bases, with 15 bases left between them. Germline CDR1 reads KGHDR; CDR2 reads SFDVKD. In nucleotides, the CDR3 is TGTGCCTCAAAGGGGGGGCCTGATACGCAGTATTTT. Translation gives CASKGGPDTQYF.

The gene calls are TRBV29-1 and TRBJ1-2; 8 bases are shared with TRBD1. The junction had 13 bases not matched to a gene; V was cut back by 7 bases and J by 0 bases. This CDR3 is 16 amino acids long. Per the germline V gene, CDR1 is SQVTM and CDR2 is ANQGSEA. This CDR3 reads CSAITRDRTANYGYTF. The CDR3 coding sequence is TGCAGCGCAATAACCCGGGACAGGACCGCTAACTATGGCTACACCTTC.

CDR3 bases: TGTGCCTGGAGTGAAACGGGACAGCGGGACTACACCTTC. It codes for CAWSETGQRDYTF. This chain links TRBV30 with TRBJ1-2; 7 nucleotides align to TRBD1. V gave up 1 base and J gave up 10 bases; unmatched junction bases: 9. Germline V lookup: CDR1 GTSNPN, CDR2 SVGIG (reference sequence). The CDR3 length is 13 residues.

V gene TRBV30 combines with J gene TRBJ1-5; TRBD1 might be the D (6 bases). Between the trimmed V and J ends, which lost 5 bases and 3 bases, there was a span of 11 bases. The CDR3 contains 13 residues. From germline, CDR1 is GTSNPN and CDR2 SVGIG (reference sequence). The CDR3 reads CAWGGTPNQPQHF. DNA of the CDR3: TGTGCCTGGGGGGGGACACCCAATCAGCCCCAGCATTTT.

The chain has TRBV18 and TRBJ2-7; D gene uncertain. Trimming stripped 2 bases from V and 6 bases from J, with 8 bases between. This CDR3 contains 12 residues. CDR1 is KGHSH, CDR2 LQKENI, per germline. Here the CDR3 reads CASSPGIFEQYF. DNA for the CDR3: TGTGCCAGCTCACCAGGCATTTTCGAGCAGTACTTC.

The CDR3 DNA reads TGTGCCAGCAGTTTAGTTCGGGGGATCGGGGAGCTGTTTTTT. It yields the protein CASSLVRGIGELFF. V gene TRBV12-3 or TRBV12-4 combines with J gene TRBJ2-2; possibly TRBD2 for D (6 bases). The CDR3 sequence is 14 residues long. V was trimmed by 1 base and J by 7 bases, leaving 10 bases between them.

The CDR3: CSAAPAGAYTDTQYF. CDR3 bases: TGCAGTGCTGCCCCGGCGGGGGCCTACACAGATACGCAGTATTTT. The chain has TRBV20-1 and TRBJ2-3; a weak D match, TRBD2 (7 bases). Germline V CDR1 and CDR2: DFQATT, SNEGSKA (reference sequence). Trimming shortened V by 5 bases and J by 2 bases, and 17 bases separated the two germline ends. The CDR3 runs 15 residues.

The sample holds a few counts of this clonotype. The chain carries TRBV30 and TRBJ2-1; D is unclear. V shed 1 base and J shed 0 bases, with 10 bases lying between them. This CDR3 comprises 15 residues. Per the germline V gene, CDR1 is GTSNPN and CDR2 is SVGIG (reference sequence). CDR3 DNA: TGTGCCTGGAGTGAGACAACCTCCTCCTACAATGAGCAGTTCTTC. It translates to CAWSETTSSYNEQFF. Full variable domain (rest looked up from reference TRBV30 and TRBJ2-1): SQTIHQWPATLVQPVGSPLSLECTVEGTSNPNLYWYRQAAGRGLQLLFYSVGIGQISSEVPQNLSASRPQDRQFILSSKKLLLSDSGFYLCAWSETTSSYNEQFFGPGTRLTVL.

This chain links TRBV2 with TRBJ2-6, with D uncertain. Trimming took 0 bases from V and 0 from J, leaving 12 bases between them. CDR3 length: 18 residues. CDR1 and CDR2 (germline): SNHLY, FYNNEI. This chain's CDR3 is CASSEALRRISGANVLTF. The CDR3 DNA sequence: TGTGCCAGCAGTGAAGCGCTCCGTCGGATCTCTGGGGCCAACGTCCTGACTTTC.

The J gene is TRBJ1-5, the V gene TRBV3-1; D unresolved. Germline V lookup: CDR1 LGHDT, CDR2 YNNKEL (reference sequence). The CDR3 spans 15 residues. The V end lost 1 base, the J end lost 3 bases, and 10 bases lay between the germline ends. The DNA for the CDR3 is TGTGCCAGCAGCCAAGCCCCAGGTAACAATCAGCCCCAGCATTTT. This codes for CASSQAPGNNQPQHF.